A selection of T cell receptor beta chains follows, all from one sample in a study of blood T cell repertoires in COVID-19. Generated by immunoSEQ multiplex PCR, the TCRdb table keeps only in-frame clones and is missing some. The sample contains 200,000 to 300,000 clones, 65% to 85% of which appear only once. The sequencing sample was made of peripheral blood. The origin of the receptors is a woman of 80 years or more with acute or convalescent COVID-19. CDR3s include the opening cysteine and the closing phenylalanine or tryptophan. Each record gives: V gene, D gene, clone size, J gene, CDR3 protein, CDR3 DNA. D genes are given only for firm matches. Only some rows state a clone size, as once, few, many or a class for expanded clones.

>TRBV5-1|.|few|TRBJ2-7
CASRPGTRPPREYF
TGCGCCAGCAGACCCGGGACTCGTCCCCCGAGGGAGTACTTC
>TRBV10-3|TRBD2|.|TRBJ2-2
CAISDYGGRAAGELFF
TGTGCCATCAGCGACTACGGCGGGAGGGCCGCCGGGGAGCTGTTTTTT
>TRBV7-6|.|.|TRBJ1-5
CASSPRGLGNQPQHF
TGTGCCAGCAGCCCCAGGGGTTTGGGCAATCAGCCCCAGCATTTT
>TRBV18|.|.|TRBJ2-2
CASSPVTGELFF
TGTGCCAGCTCACCTGTAACCGGGGAGCTGTTTTTT
>TRBV18|.|.|TRBJ1-2
CASSGGGYGYTF
TGTGCCAGCTCAGGGGGAGGCTATGGCTACACCTTC
>TRBV30|.|.|TRBJ1-5
CAWSVLGGTNQPQHF
TGTGCCTGGAGTGTACTGGGGGGGACTAATCAGCCCCAGCATTTT
>TRBV6-6|TRBD1|.|TRBJ1-2
CATEVSRDRVYGYTF
TGTGCCACCGAAGTCTCAAGGGACAGGGTTTACGGCTACACCTTC
>TRBV7-8|.|.|TRBJ2-6
CASSLGRGSLSGANVLTF
TGTGCCAGCAGCTTAGGCAGGGGCTCCCTGTCTGGGGCCAACGTCCTGACTTTC
>TRBV3-1/TRBV3-2|TRBD2|.|TRBJ2-7
CASSQWSSGPPEDF
TGTGCCAGCAGTCAATGGTCTAGCGGACCTCCAGAAGACTTC
>TRBV4-1|TRBD2|.|TRBJ2-1
CASSPGGRDSYNEQFF
TGCGCCAGCAGCCCTGGGGGGAGGGACTCCTACAATGAGCAGTTCTTC
>TRBV10-1|TRBD1|few|TRBJ2-7
CASSEIGQGSVTWQYF
TGCGCCAGCAGTGAGATCGGACAGGGTTCCGTTACTTGGCAGTACTTC
>TRBV10-1|TRBD2|many|TRBJ2-3
CASSDGGGDTQYF
TGCGCCAGCAGTGATGGGGGAGGGGATACGCAGTATTTT
>TRBV11-2|TRBD2|.|TRBJ2-7
CASRPGGPGEQYF
TGTGCCAGCAGGCCGGGGGGGCCGGGCGAGCAGTACTTC
>TRBV28|TRBD1|.|TRBJ1-4
CASARDSRLFF
TGTGCCAGCGCCAGGGACAGCCGACTGTTTTTT
>TRBV5-6|.|.|TRBJ1-5
CASSWRGLNNQPQHF
TGTGCCAGCAGCTGGCGGGGACTGAACAATCAGCCCCAGCATTTT
>TRBV18|TRBD2|.|TRBJ2-2
CASSGRTSGSAGELFF
TGTGCCAGCTCCGGTAGGACTAGCGGGAGTGCCGGGGAGCTGTTTTTT
>TRBV5-1|TRBD1|few|TRBJ1-1
CASSDGGQGVNTEAFF
TGCGCCAGCAGCGATGGTGGGCAGGGGGTGAACACTGAAGCTTTCTTT
>TRBV19|TRBD1|.|TRBJ2-7
CASSLKGAMYEQYF
TGTGCCAGTAGTCTGAAGGGGGCAATGTACGAGCAGTACTTC
>TRBV6-5|TRBD2|.|TRBJ2-7
CASSYSAGVYEQYF
TGTGCCAGCAGTTACTCAGCGGGGGTTTACGAGCAGTACTTC
>TRBV20-1|.|once|TRBJ2-6
CSASQGGANVLTF
TGCAGTGCTAGTCAGGGAGGGGCCAACGTCCTGACTTTC
>TRBV7-3|.|.|TRBJ1-4
CASSHICLGFRTGRVGEKLFF
TGTGCCAGCAGCCACATATGCTTAGGGTTTCGTACGGGCAGGGTAGGTGAAAAACTGTTTTTT
>TRBV6-2/TRBV6-3|.|.|TRBJ2-7
CASSYVSEQYF
TGTGCCAGCAGTTACGTGAGCGAGCAGTACTTC
>TRBV19|.|few|TRBJ1-2
CASRAQLAGDYGYTF
TGTGCCAGTAGGGCCCAACTGGCAGGGGACTATGGCTACACCTTC